The entry below gives a single T cell receptor (beta chain) sequence along with its context. This entry is derived from a study of blood T cell repertoires in COVID-19. Across the whole study: The analysed material was cDNA or gDNA that came from T cells, B-cell-depleted T cells, or PBMCs.

In the authors' methods: Amplified reference gene primers provided the basis for estimating nucleated cell counts. Sequencing was performed with immunoSEQ multiplex PCR; in TCRdb, only in-frame clones are kept and a portion is missing. V and J calls and clone size come straight from that table; D and trimming were deduced from the DNA. Of fewer than 200,000 clones listed, about 83% were seen once; the top ten hold 7.5% to 8%. The CDR3 loop spans 16 amino acids. Germline V gene lookup returns CDR1 LGHDT and CDR2 YNNKEL (reference sequence). Trimming at V came to 4 bases and at J to 5 bases, leaving 9 bases not matched to a gene.

This sequence was found in a man between 40 and 49 years old who had recovered from COVID-19. Sequencing was performed on peripheral blood. J is TRBJ2-7 and V is TRBV3-1 (or the pseudogene TRBV3-2); 12 nucleotides agree with TRBD2. The CDR3 DNA is TGTGCCAGCAGCCTGGAGGAGACTAGCGGGAGACACGAGCAGTACTTC. It translates to CASSLEETSGRHEQYF.